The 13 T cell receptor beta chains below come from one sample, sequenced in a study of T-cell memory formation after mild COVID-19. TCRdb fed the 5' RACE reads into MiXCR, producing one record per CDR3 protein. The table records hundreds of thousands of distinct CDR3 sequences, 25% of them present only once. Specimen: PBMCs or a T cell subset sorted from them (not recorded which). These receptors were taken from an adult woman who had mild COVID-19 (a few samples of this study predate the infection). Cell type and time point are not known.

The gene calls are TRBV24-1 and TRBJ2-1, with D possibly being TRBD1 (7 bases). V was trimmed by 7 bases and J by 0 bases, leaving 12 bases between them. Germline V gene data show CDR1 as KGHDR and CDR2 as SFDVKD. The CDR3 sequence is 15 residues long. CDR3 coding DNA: TGTGCCACCAGAATGGAGGGGGCCTCCTACAATGAGCAGTTCTTC. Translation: CATRMEGASYNEQFF.

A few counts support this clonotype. CDR3 region: CSASRGRADEQFF. The CDR3 DNA is TGCAGTGCTAGCCGCGGGAGGGCCGATGAGCAGTTCTTC. The rearrangement links TRBV20-1 to TRBJ2-1, with 9 bases matching TRBD2. CDR1 and CDR2 from the germline V gene are DFQATT and SNEGSKA (reference sequence). The CDR3 has 13 residues. The V segment lost 3 bases and the J segment 8 bases; nucleotides outside the gene matches: 5.

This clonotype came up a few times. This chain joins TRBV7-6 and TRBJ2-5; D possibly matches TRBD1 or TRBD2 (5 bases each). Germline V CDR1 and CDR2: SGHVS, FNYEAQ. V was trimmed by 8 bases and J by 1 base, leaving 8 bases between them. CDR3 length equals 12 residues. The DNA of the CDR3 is TGTGCCAGCGGGACCATCCAAGAGACCCAGTACTTC. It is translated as CASGTIQETQYF.

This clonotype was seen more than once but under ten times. The DNA for the CDR3 is TGTGCCATCAGTATAGATGGACTAGCGGGAAACTACGAGCAGTACTTC. This translates into CAISIDGLAGNYEQYF. The rearrangement joins TRBV10-3 to TRBJ2-7; the match to TRBD2 covers 12 bases. V lost 5 bases to trimming and J lost 3 bases; unmatched junction nucleotides: 8. Germline CDR1 ENHRY, CDR2 SYGVKD. The length of the CDR3 is 16 residues.

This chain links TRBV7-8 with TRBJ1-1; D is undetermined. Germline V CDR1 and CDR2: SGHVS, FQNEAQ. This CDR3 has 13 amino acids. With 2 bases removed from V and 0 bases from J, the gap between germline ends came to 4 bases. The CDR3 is CASSLQLNTEAFF. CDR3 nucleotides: TGTGCCAGCAGCTTACAATTGAACACTGAAGCTTTCTTT.

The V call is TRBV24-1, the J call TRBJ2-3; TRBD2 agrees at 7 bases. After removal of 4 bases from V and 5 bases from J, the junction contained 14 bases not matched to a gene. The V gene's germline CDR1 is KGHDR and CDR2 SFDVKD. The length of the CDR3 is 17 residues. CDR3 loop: CATSEPLAGTRKDTQYF. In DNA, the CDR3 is TGTGCCACCAGTGAACCGTTAGCGGGTACCCGCAAAGATACGCAGTATTTT.

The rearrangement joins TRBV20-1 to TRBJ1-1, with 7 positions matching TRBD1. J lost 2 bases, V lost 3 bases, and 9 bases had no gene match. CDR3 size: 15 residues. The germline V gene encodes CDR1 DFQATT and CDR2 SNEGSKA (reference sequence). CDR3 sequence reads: CSARKLQGSNTEAFF. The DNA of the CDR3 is TGCAGTGCTAGGAAATTACAGGGGTCAAACACTGAAGCTTTCTTT.

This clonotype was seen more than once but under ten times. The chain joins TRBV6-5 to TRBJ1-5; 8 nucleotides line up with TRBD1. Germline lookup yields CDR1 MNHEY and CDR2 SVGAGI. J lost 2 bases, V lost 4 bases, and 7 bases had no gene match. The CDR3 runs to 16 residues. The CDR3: CASSSAGGVGNQPQHF. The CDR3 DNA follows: TGTGCCAGCAGTTCGGCAGGGGGCGTGGGCAATCAGCCCCAGCATTTT.

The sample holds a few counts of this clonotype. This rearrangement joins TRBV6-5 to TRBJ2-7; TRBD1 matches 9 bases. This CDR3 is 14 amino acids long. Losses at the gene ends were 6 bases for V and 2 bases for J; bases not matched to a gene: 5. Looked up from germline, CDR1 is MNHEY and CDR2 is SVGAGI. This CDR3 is CASSLQGAPYEQYF. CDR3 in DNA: TGTGCCAGCAGCCTACAGGGGGCCCCCTACGAGCAGTACTTC.

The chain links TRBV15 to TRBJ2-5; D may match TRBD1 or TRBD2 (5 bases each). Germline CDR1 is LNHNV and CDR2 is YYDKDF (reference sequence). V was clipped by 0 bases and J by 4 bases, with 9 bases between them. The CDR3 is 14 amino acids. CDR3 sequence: CATSRDWDAETQYF. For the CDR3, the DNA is TGTGCCACCAGCAGAGATTGGGACGCAGAGACCCAGTACTTC.

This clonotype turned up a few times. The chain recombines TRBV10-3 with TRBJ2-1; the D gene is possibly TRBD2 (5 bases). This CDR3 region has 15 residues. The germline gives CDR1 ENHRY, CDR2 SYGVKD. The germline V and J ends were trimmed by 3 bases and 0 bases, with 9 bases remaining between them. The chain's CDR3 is CAISESGVSYNEQFF. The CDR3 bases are TGTGCCATCAGTGAAAGCGGTGTCTCCTACAATGAGCAGTTCTTC.

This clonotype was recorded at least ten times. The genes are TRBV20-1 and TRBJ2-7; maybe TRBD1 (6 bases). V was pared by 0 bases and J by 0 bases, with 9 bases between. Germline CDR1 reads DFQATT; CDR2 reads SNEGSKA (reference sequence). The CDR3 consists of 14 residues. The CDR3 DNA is TGCAGTGCTAGAGAGGGGGCCGGCTCCTACGAGCAGTACTTC. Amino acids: CSAREGAGSYEQYF.

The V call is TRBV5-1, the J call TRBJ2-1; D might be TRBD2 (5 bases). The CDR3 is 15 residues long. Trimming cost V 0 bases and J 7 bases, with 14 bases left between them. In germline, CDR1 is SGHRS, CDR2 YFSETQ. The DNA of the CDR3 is TGCGCCAGCAGCTTGGTATCCAGTCGAGGGAATGAGCAGTTCTTC. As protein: CASSLVSSRGNEQFF.